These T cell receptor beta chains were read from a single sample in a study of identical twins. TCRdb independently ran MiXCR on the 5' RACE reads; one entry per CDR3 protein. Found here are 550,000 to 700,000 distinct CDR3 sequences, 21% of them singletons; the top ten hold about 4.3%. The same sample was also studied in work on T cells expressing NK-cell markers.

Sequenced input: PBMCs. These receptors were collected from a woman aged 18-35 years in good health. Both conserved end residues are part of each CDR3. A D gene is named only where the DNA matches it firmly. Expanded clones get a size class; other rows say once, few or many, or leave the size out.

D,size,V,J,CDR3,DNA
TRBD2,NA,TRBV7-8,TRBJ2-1,CASSLVLGDGRTEQFF,TGTGCCAGCAGCTTAGTCCTTGGGGACGGGAGGACTGAGCAGTTCTTC
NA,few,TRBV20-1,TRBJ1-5,CSASGLSNQPQHF,TGCAGTGCCTCGGGACTCAGCAATCAGCCCCAGCATTTT
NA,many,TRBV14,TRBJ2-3,CASSQVAEGTQYF,TGTGCCAGCAGCCAAGTGGCCGAAGGTACGCAGTATTTT
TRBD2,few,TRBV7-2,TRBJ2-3,CASSQSSGGVADTQYF,TGTGCCAGCAGCCAATCTAGCGGGGGGGTCGCAGATACGCAGTATTTT
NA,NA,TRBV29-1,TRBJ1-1,CSVEETSDEAFF,TGCAGCGTTGAAGAAACGAGTGATGAAGCTTTCTTT
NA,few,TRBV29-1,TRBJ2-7,CSVENREGKYF,TGCAGCGTTGAAAACAGGGAGGGGAAGTACTTC
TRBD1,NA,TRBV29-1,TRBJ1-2,CSVAAGTGYGYTF,TGCAGCGTCGCCGCCGGGACAGGGTATGGCTACACCTTC
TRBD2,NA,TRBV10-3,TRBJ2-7,CAISESSGPVGEQYF,TGTGCCATCAGTGAGTCTAGCGGGCCCGTGGGCGAGCAGTACTTC
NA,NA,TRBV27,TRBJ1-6,CASSFLDNNGSPLHF,TGTGCCAGCAGTTTCCTCGACAATAACGGTTCACCCCTCCACTTT
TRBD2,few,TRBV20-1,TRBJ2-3,CSASGPSGAIGTQYF,TGCAGTGCTAGTGGGCCTAGCGGGGCAATCGGTACGCAGTATTTT
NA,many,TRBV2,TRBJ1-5,CASSDVTPDQPQHF,TGTGCCAGCAGTGATGTGACACCGGATCAGCCCCAGCATTTT
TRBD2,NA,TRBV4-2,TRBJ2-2,CAVGSGGPTGELFF,TGTGCCGTCGGTAGCGGGGGGCCCACCGGGGAGCTGTTTTTT
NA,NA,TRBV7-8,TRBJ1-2,CASTQSVGGGGYTF,TGTGCCAGCACCCAGTCAGTGGGGGGGGGCGGCTACACCTTC
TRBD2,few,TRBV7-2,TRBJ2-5,CASSLRLAGYQETQYF,TGTGCCAGCAGCTTAAGGCTAGCGGGGTACCAAGAGACCCAGTACTTC
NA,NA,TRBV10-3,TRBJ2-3,CAIKAGTVDTDTQYF,TGTGCCATCAAGGCGGGGACAGTAGATACAGATACGCAGTATTTT
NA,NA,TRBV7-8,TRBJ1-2,CASSLDHSLAYGYTF,TGTGCCAGCAGCTTAGATCACAGTCTCGCCTATGGCTACACCTTC
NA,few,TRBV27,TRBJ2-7,CASSRTENYEQYF,TGTGCCAGCAGTAGGACAGAGAACTACGAGCAGTACTTC
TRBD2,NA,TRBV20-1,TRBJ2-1,CSARERFSGTSGSSYNEQFF,TGCAGTGCTAGAGAAAGATTCTCCGGGACTAGCGGGAGCTCCTACAATGAGCAGTTCTTC
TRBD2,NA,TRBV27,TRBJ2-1,CASGPGLAGGMNEQFF,TGTGCCAGCGGACCGGGACTAGCGGGAGGGATGAATGAGCAGTTCTTC
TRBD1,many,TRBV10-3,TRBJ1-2,CAISDREDYGYTF,TGTGCCATATCGGACAGGGAGGACTATGGCTACACCTTC
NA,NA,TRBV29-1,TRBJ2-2,CSVEDSRSGELFF,TGCAGCGTTGAAGATTCAAGGTCCGGGGAGCTGTTTTTT
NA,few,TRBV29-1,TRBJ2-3,CSVTPGDTQYF,TGCAGCGTCACCCCCGGAGATACGCAGTATTTT
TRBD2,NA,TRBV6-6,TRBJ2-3,CASRLAGETQYF,TGTGCCAGCCGGCTAGCGGGGGAAACGCAGTATTTT
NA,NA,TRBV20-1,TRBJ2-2,CSARAVVGELFF,TGCAGTGCTAGGGCAGTAGTCGGGGAGCTGTTTTTT
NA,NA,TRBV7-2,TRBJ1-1,CASSLLSGSNTEAFF,TGTGCCAGCAGCTTATTAAGCGGGTCCAACACTGAAGCTTTCTTT
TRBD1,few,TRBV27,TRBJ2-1,CASSRPPGQVNEQFF,TGTGCCAGCAGCCGACCACCGGGACAGGTCAATGAGCAGTTCTTC
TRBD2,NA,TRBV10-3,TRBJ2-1,CAISDWQGPAGRDNEQFF,TGTGCCATCAGTGATTGGCAGGGTCCAGCGGGGCGGGACAATGAGCAGTTCTTC
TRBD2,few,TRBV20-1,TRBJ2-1,CSARRSPAGGAYNEQFF,TGCAGTGCTAGGAGGAGCCCAGCGGGAGGCGCCTACAATGAGCAGTTCTTC
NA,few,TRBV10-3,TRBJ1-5,CAISESIAPEANQPQHF,TGTGCCATCAGTGAGTCGATTGCGCCAGAAGCAAATCAGCCCCAGCATTTT
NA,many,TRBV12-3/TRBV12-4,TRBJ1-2,CASSLGGFYGYTF,TGTGCCAGCAGTTTAGGGGGTTTCTATGGCTACACCTTC
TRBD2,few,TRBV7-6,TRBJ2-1,CASSLMAGGTNNEQFF,TGTGCCAGCAGCTTAATGGCGGGAGGCACTAACAATGAGCAGTTCTTC
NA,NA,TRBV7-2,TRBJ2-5,CASSLSTSFGETQYF,TGTGCCAGCAGCTTATCCACTAGCTTCGGGGAGACCCAGTACTTC
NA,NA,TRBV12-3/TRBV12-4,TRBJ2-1,CASSLSLPGELWQFF,TGTGCCAGCAGCCTATCCCTCCCGGGAGAGCTGTGGCAGTTCTTC
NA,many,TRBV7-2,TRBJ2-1,CASSLGRGPHNEQFF,TGTGCCAGCAGCTTAGGTCGGGGCCCCCATAATGAGCAGTTCTTC
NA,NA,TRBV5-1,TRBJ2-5,CASSLFGVDETQYF,TGCGCCAGCAGCTTGTTCGGGGTGGATGAGACCCAGTACTTC
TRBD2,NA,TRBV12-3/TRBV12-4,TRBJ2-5,CASSWTSGFGETQYF,TGTGCCAGCAGCTGGACTAGCGGGTTCGGGGAGACCCAGTACTTC
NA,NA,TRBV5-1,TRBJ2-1,CASSFEGTHEQFF,TGCGCCAGCAGCTTTGAAGGGACCCATGAGCAGTTCTTC
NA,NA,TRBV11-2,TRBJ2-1,CASSLAGTPNNEQFF,TGTGCCAGCAGCTTAGCGGGGACTCCAAACAATGAGCAGTTCTTC
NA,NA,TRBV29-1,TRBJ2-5,CSVAGQETQYF,TGCAGCGTTGCCGGACAAGAGACCCAGTACTTC
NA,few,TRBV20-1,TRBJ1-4,CSAREVATNEKLFF,TGCAGTGCTAGAGAGGTTGCAACTAATGAAAAACTGTTTTTT
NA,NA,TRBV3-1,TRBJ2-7,CASSLRRARAYEQYF,TGTGCCAGCAGCTTACGAAGGGCTAGGGCCTACGAGCAGTACTTC
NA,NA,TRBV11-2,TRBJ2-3,CASTLFQGTDTQYF,TGTGCCAGCACCTTATTTCAGGGTACAGATACGCAGTATTTT
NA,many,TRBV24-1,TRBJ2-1,CATSEGYNEQFF,TGTGCCACCAGTGAGGGATACAATGAGCAGTTCTTC